In its sample, the clone carrying this T cell receptor beta chain was seen a few times. Per the germline V gene, CDR1 is SGHRS and CDR2 is YFSETQ. This CDR3 contains 16 residues. V lost 1 base to trimming and J lost 0 bases, with 8 bases between them. TCRdb fed the RT-PCR reads into MiXCR, producing one record per CDR3 protein. The table records about 680,000 distinct CDR3 sequences, approximately 14% of them present only once. The rearrangement uses TRBV5-1 and TRBJ2-6; no clear D. The specimen sequenced was memory CD4+ T cells from blood. The clonotype comes from a female donor in good health, serving as a healthy control. CDR3 sequence reads: CASSLMSDSGANVLTF. The DNA for the CDR3 is TGCGCCAGCAGCTTGATGTCAGACTCTGGGGCCAACGTCCTGACTTTC.